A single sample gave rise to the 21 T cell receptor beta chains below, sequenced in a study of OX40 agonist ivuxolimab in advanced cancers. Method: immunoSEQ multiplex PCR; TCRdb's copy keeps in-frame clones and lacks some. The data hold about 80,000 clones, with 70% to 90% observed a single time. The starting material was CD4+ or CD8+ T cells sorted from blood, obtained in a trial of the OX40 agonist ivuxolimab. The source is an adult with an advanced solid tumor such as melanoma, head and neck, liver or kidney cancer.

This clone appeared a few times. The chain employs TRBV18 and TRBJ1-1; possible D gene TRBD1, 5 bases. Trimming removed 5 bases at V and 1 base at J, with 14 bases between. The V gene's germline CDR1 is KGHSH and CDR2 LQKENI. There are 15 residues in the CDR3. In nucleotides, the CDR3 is TGTGCCAGCTCAATAGACAGCTCCTGGAACACTGAAGCTTTCTTT. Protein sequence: CASSIDSSWNTEAFF. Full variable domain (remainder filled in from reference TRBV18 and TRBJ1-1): NAGVMQNPRHLVRRRGQEARLRCSPMKGHSHVYWYRQLPEEGLKFMVYLQKENIIDESGMPKERFSAEFPKEGPSILRIQQVVRGDSAAYFCASSIDSSWNTEAFFGQGTRLTVV.

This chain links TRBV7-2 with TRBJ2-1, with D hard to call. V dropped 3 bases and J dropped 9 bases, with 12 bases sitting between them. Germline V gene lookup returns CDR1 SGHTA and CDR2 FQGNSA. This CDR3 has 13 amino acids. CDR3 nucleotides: TGTGCCAGCAGCTTCGAGAAGTCGGCTGAGCAGTTCTTC. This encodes CASSFEKSAEQFF.

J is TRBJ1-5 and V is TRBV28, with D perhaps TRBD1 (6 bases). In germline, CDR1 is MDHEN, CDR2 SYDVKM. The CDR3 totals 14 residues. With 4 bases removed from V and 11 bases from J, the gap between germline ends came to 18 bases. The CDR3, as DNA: TGTGCCAGCAGTTCCCATCTCGAGGGGGTAGCCCAGCATTTT. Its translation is CASSSHLEGVAQHF.

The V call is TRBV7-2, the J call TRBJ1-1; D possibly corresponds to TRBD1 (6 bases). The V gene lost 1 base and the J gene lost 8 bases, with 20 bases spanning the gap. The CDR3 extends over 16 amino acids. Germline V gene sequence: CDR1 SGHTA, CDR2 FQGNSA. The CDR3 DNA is TGTGCCAGCAGCTTAGATGACAGGCTGCACCCGCTCGAAGCTTTCTTT. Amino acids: CASSLDDRLHPLEAFF.

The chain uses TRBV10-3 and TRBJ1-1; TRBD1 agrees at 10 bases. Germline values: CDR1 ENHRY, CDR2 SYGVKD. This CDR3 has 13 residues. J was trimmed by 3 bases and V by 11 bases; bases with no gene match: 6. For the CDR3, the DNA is TGTGCCGGAAGACAGGGGGCGGACACTGAAGCTTTCTTT. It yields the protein CAGRQGADTEAFF.

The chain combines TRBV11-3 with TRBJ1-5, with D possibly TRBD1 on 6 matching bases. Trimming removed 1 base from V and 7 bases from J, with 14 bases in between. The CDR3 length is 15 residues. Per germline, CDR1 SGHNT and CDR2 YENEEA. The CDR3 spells CASSLVNRVEQPQHF. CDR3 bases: TGTGCCAGCAGCTTAGTCAACAGGGTGGAGCAGCCCCAGCATTTT.

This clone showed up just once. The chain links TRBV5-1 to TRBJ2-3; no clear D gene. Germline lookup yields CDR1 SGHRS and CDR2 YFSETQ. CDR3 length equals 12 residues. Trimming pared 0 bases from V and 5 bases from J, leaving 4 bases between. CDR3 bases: TGCGCCAGCAGCTTGGATCAAGATACGCAGTATTTT. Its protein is CASSLDQDTQYF.

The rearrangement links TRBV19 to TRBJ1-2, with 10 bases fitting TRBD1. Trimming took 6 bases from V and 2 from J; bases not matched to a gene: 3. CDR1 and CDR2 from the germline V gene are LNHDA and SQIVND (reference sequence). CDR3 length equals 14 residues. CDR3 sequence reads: CASRTDRGNYGYTF. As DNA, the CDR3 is TGTGCCAGTAGGACGGACAGGGGGAACTATGGCTACACCTTC. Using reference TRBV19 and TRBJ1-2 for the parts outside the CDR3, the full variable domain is DGGITQSPKYLFRKEGQNVTLSCEQNLNHDAMYWYRQDPGQGLRLIYYSQIVNDFQKGDIAEGYSVSREKKESFPLTVTSAQKNPTAFYLCASRTDRGNYGYTFGSGTRLTVV.

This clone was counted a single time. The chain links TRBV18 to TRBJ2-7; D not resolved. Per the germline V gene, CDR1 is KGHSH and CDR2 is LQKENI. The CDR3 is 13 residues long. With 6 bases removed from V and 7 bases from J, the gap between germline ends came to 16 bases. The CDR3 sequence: CASSSDGTREQYF. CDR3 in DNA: TGTGCCAGCTCGTCGGACGGAACCCGAGAGCAGTACTTC.

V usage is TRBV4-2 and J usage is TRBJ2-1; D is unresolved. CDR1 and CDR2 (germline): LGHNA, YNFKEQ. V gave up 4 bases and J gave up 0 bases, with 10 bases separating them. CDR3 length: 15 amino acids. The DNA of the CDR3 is TGTGCCAGCAGCCCCCCGACTTCCTCCTACAATGAGCAGTTCTTC. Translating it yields CASSPPTSSYNEQFF.

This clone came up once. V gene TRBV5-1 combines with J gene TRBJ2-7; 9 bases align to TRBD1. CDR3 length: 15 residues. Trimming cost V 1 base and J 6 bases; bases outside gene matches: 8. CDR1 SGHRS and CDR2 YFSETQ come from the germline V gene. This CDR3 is CASSLMGQGSSEQYF. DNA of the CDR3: TGCGCCAGCAGCTTGATGGGACAGGGCTCGTCCGAGCAGTACTTC.

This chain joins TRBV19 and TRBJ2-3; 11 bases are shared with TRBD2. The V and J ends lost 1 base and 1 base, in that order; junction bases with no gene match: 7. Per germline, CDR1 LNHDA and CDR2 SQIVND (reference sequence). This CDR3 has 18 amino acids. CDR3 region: CASSIVSGGASGTDTQYF. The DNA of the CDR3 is TGTGCCAGTAGTATAGTTAGCGGGGGGGCCTCGGGCACAGATACGCAGTATTTT.

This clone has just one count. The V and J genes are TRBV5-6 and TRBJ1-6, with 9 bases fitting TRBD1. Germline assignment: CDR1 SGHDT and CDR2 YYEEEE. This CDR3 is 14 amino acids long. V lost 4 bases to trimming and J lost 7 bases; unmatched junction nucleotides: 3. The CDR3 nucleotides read TGTGCCAGCAGCCCAGGACAGGGGAATTCACCCCTCCACTTT. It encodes CASSPGQGNSPLHF.

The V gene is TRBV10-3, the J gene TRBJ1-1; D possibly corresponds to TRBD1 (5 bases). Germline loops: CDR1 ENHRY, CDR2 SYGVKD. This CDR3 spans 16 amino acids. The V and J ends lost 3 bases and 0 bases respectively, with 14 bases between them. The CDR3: CAISDGGHGVNTEAFF. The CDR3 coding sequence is TGTGCCATCAGTGATGGGGGTCACGGGGTGAACACTGAAGCTTTCTTT.

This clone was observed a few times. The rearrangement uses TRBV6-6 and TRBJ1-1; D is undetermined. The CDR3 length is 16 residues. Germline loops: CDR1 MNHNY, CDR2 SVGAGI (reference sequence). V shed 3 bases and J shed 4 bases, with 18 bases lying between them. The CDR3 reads CASSYGDRRWGTEAFF. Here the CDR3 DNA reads TGTGCCAGCAGTTATGGCGACCGTCGGTGGGGCACTGAAGCTTTCTTT.

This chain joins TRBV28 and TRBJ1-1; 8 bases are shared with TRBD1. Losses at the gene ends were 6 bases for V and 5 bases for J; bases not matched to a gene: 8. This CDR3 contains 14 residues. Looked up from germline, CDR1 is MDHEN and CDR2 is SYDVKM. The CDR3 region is CASRPGQGGTEAFF. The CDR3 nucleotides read TGTGCCAGCAGACCCGGACAGGGCGGAACTGAAGCTTTCTTT.

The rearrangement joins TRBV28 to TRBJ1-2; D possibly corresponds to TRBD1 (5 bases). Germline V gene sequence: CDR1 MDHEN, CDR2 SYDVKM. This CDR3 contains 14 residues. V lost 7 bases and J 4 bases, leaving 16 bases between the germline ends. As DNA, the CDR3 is TGTGCCAGCACCCTTTGGGGCAGTTCCTATGGCTACACCTTC. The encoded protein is CASTLWGSSYGYTF.

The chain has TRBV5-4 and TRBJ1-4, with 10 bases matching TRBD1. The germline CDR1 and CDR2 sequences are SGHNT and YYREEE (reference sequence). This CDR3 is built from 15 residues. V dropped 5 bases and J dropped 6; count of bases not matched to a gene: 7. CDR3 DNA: TGTGCCAGCAGACTGGCCGGGACAGGGGATGAAAAACTGTTTTTT. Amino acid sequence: CASRLAGTGDEKLFF.

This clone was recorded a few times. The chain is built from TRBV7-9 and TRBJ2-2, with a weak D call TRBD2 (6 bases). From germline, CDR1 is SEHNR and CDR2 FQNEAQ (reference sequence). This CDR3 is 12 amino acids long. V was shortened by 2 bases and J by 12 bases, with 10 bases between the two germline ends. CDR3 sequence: CASSLRGTKLFF. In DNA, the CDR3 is TGTGCCAGCAGCTTACGGGGGACCAAGCTGTTTTTT.

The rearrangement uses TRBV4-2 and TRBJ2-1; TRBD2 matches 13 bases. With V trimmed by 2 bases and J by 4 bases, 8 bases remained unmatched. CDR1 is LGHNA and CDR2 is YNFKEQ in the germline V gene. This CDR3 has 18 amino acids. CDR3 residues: CASSQTDMGLAGYNEQFF. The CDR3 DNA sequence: TGTGCCAGCAGCCAAACCGACATGGGACTAGCGGGGTACAATGAGCAGTTCTTC.

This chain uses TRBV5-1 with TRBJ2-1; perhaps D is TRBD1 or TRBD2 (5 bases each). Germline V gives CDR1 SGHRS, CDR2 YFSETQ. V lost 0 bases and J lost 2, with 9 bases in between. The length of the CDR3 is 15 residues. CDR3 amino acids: CASSLAVGAYNEQFF. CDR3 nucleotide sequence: TGCGCCAGCAGCTTGGCTGTGGGGGCCTACAATGAGCAGTTCTTC.